The clone carrying this T cell receptor (beta chain) was counted ten times or more. Its target is not known. The sample originates from a study of CD8+CD57+ T cells in acquired aplastic anemia. Individuals selected for sequencing had exhibited CD8+CD57+ cell expansion on flow cytometry. Severe acquired aplastic anemia was present in every patient. TCR beta VDJ combinations and CDR3 sequences were profiled from genomic DNA. MiXCR was run by TCRdb on the reads, yielding one entry per CDR3 protein. The sample includes just over 450,000 distinct CDR3 sequences, approximately 33% of them seen just once. The CDR3 length is 16 residues. The germline V and J ends were trimmed by 0 bases and 5 bases, with 16 bases remaining between them. Per the germline V gene, CDR1 is SNHLY and CDR2 is FYNNEI. Study-wide results and caveats: The same twenty-nine CD8+ CDR3 sequences occurred in patients and in controls.

The sequencing input was sorted CD4+, CD8+, or CD8+CD57+ T cells (not recorded which) from PBMCs. The V gene is TRBV2, the J gene TRBJ1-2, with TRBD1 as a possible D gene (5 bases). The sequence derives from a human donor with aplastic anemia. This CDR3 reads CASSEALGEGGYGYTF. The DNA for the CDR3 is TGTGCCAGCAGTGAAGCGCTGGGGGAGGGAGGGTATGGCTACACCTTC.